Listed here are 15 T cell receptor beta chains from one sample, sequenced in a study of T cell repertoires in cytomegalovirus infection. For these receptors, no antigen is known. Each CDR3 protein is one row after TCRdb ran MiXCR on the reads. The sample carries approximately 910,000 distinct CDR3 sequences, roughly 30% recorded once. The sequencing here drew on cultured CD8+ T cells from PBMCs, taken from culture after CMV antigen stimulation. Receptors were obtained from a human donor in good health (CMV status not recorded). Some clones in this sample may be carry-over from other donors' samples.

The V and J genes are TRBV12-3 or TRBV12-4 and TRBJ2-1, with TRBD1 matching over 7 bases. This CDR3 region has 14 residues. Trimming removed 5 bases from V and 0 bases from J; junction bases left unmatched: 1. The CDR3 sequence: CASSGQDSYNEQFF. The CDR3 DNA follows: TGTGCCAGCAGTGGACAGGACTCCTACAATGAGCAGTTCTTC.

This chain connects TRBV12-3 or TRBV12-4 to TRBJ2-2; D is unresolved. The CDR3 sequence is 12 residues long. V lost 10 bases and J 2 bases, leaving 8 bases between the germline ends. In DNA form, the CDR3 reads TGTGCCACCCTGATAAACACCGGGGAGCTGTTTTTT. Encoded protein: CATLINTGELFF.

This rearrangement joins TRBV12-3 or TRBV12-4 to TRBJ2-5; 8 bases align to TRBD1. V trimming: 6 bases; J trimming: 5 bases; junction bases outside the gene matches: 8. The length of the CDR3 is 14 residues. Here the CDR3 reads CASRKTGVGETQYF. The CDR3 DNA follows: TGTGCCAGCAGAAAGACAGGGGTAGGGGAGACCCAGTACTTC.

A note on this clonotype: Since a much larger clone is just one base distant, this may be a read error. The chain has TRBV12-3 or TRBV12-4 and TRBJ2-4; D possibly uses TRBD1 or TRBD2 (5 bases each). This CDR3 contains 14 residues. The CDR3 is CASSLPGPKNVQYF. The CDR3 DNA is TGTGCCAGCAGTTTACCGGGGCCCAAAAACGTTCAGTACTTC.

This chain's CDR3 is CASSLVETSGGGGEQFF. The CDR3 DNA reads as TGTGCCAGCAGCTTAGTCGAGACTAGCGGGGGGGGCGGAGAGCAGTTCTTC. The chain combines TRBV7-6 with TRBJ2-1; TRBD2 aligns across 14 bases. In germline, CDR1 is SGHVS, CDR2 FNYEAQ. After removal of 1 base from V and 10 bases from J, the junction contained 9 bases not matched to a gene. The CDR3 covers 17 residues. The variable domain in full, with the rest retrieved from reference TRBV7-6 and TRBJ2-1, is GAGVSQSPRYKVTKRGQDVALRCDPISGHVSLYWYRQALGQGPEFLTYFNYEAQQDKSGLPNDRFSAERPEGSISTLTIQRTEQRDSAMYRCASSLVETSGGGGEQFFGPGTRLTVL.

This clonotype was picked up many times. CDR3 amino acids: CASSPQHGEASGANVLTF. The CDR3 DNA sequence: TGTGCCAGCAGTCCTCAACATGGGGAAGCCTCTGGGGCCAACGTCCTGACTTTC. The V gene is TRBV25-1, the J gene TRBJ2-6; no clear D. Trimming pared 5 bases from V and 0 bases from J, leaving 17 bases between. The germline CDR1 and CDR2 sequences are MGHDK and SYGVNS. The CDR3 length is 18 residues.

The chain combines TRBV19 with TRBJ1-5; D call uncertain. Germline V gene lookup returns CDR1 LNHDA and CDR2 SQIVND (reference sequence). The CDR3 runs to 14 residues. The ends were cut back, 3 bases at V and 4 bases at J, with 10 bases in the middle. The CDR3 spells CASSIGGLNQPQHF. In DNA form, the CDR3 reads TGTGCCAGTAGTATCGGCGGTCTAAATCAGCCCCAGCATTTT.

The rearrangement links TRBV6-6 to TRBJ1-1; 7 bases match TRBD1. V lost 8 bases and J lost 7; bases outside the gene matches: 7. Germline CDR1 reads MNHNY; CDR2 reads SVGAGI (reference sequence). The CDR3 loop spans 12 amino acids. The CDR3 sequence is CASQQGSREAFF. CDR3 in DNA: TGTGCCAGCCAACAGGGGAGCCGTGAAGCTTTCTTT.

This clonotype has only a few counts. CDR3 nucleotide sequence: TGTGCCAGCAGCGAACAGGGGACAGGTACTGAAGCTTTCTTT. Its protein is CASSEQGTGTEAFF. The genes are TRBV7-2 and TRBJ1-1; TRBD1 agrees at 8 bases. This CDR3 is built from 14 residues. The germline gives CDR1 SGHTA, CDR2 FQGNSA. V was pared by 5 bases and J by 5 bases, with 7 bases of the junction left unmatched.

This clonotype was recorded many times. This chain uses TRBV7-9 with TRBJ2-3; TRBD1 or TRBD2 may be the D gene (6 bases each). The CDR3 consists of 15 residues. V was trimmed by 2 bases and J by 0 bases, leaving 9 bases between them. CDR1 is SEHNR, CDR2 FQNEAQ, per germline (reference sequence). CDR3 in DNA: TGTGCCAGCAGCTTAAGGGGGGCTAGCACAGATACGCAGTATTTT. Translating it yields CASSLRGASTDTQYF.

This clonotype was found a few times. The genes are TRBV28 and TRBJ2-1; 10 bases map to TRBD1. The germline V gene encodes CDR1 MDHEN and CDR2 SYDVKM. The CDR3 consists of 13 residues. V trimming: 5 bases; J trimming: 8 bases; junction bases outside the gene matches: 3. In nucleotides, the CDR3 is TGTGCCAGCAGTCGGGACAGGGGCTATGAGCAGTTCTTC. Its protein product is CASSRDRGYEQFF.

This clonotype has ten or more counts. The chain carries TRBV6-6 and TRBJ2-5, with D maybe TRBD1 (6 bases). The CDR3 is 15 residues long. The V end lost 0 bases, the J end lost 1 base, and 9 bases lay between the germline ends. Germline V gene data show CDR1 as MNHNY and CDR2 as SVGAGI (reference sequence). CDR3 in amino acids: CASSYSTGPQETQYF. The CDR3 DNA is TGTGCCAGCAGTTACTCGACAGGCCCCCAAGAGACCCAGTACTTC.

J is TRBJ2-7 and V is TRBV15, with 12 positions matching TRBD1. V shed 0 bases, J shed 5 bases, and the junction held 2 bases outside the gene matches. Per germline, CDR1 LNHNV and CDR2 YYDKDF (reference sequence). The CDR3 length is 15 residues. This CDR3 is CATSRDGTGGDEQYF. Written as DNA, the CDR3 is TGTGCCACCAGCAGAGATGGGACAGGGGGCGACGAGCAGTACTTC.

This clonotype turned up a few times. The gene calls are TRBV7-6 and TRBJ1-6; weak D call: TRBD1 (5 bases). Germline lookup yields CDR1 SGHVS and CDR2 FNYEAQ. The CDR3 totals 15 residues. The V and J ends lost 5 bases and 11 bases respectively, with 19 bases between them. The CDR3 sequence: CASSPGTPPRAPLHF. Written as DNA, the CDR3 is TGTGCCAGCAGCCCAGGGACCCCACCTCGGGCACCCCTCCACTTT.

This chain links TRBV13 with TRBJ1-4, with D uncertain. CDR1 and CDR2 from the germline V gene are PRHDT and FYEKMQ (reference sequence). V was shortened by 4 bases and J by 8 bases, with 20 bases between the two germline ends. The CDR3 extends over 16 amino acids. The CDR3 nucleotides read TGTGCCAGCAGCTCACGTGCGGAAGAGTACCGAGAAAAACTGTTTTTT. Translating it yields CASSSRAEEYREKLFF.